This entry lists 23 T cell receptor beta chains sequenced from one sample in a study of blood T cell repertoires in COVID-19. The assay was immunoSEQ multiplex PCR, and TCRdb's table has in-frame clones only and misses some. The sample includes 250,000 to 300,000 clones, about 85% seen only once; the top ten take around 2.2%. Sequencing input: peripheral blood. The receptors derive from a woman between 45 and 60 years old who had recovered from COVID-19.

The chain is built from TRBV7-2 and TRBJ1-5; no definite D call. V shed 6 bases and J shed 0 bases, with 12 bases lying between them. Per the germline V gene, CDR1 is SGHTA and CDR2 is FQGNSA. This CDR3 comprises 15 residues. The CDR3 reads CASSFYRDSNQPQHF. CDR3 nucleotides: TGTGCCAGCAGTTTCTACCGGGATAGCAATCAGCCCCAGCATTTT.

V is TRBV7-8 and J is TRBJ1-4; TRBD1 matches 7 bases. Trimming took 4 bases from V and 2 from J; bases not matched to a gene: 4. Germline V gene data show CDR1 as SGHVS and CDR2 as FQNEAQ. CDR3 length: 15 amino acids. This CDR3 reads CASSSRTGTNEKLFF. The CDR3 nucleotides are TGTGCCAGCAGCTCGCGGACAGGCACTAATGAAAAACTGTTTTTT.

The chain combines TRBV30 with TRBJ1-1, with 9 bases lining up with TRBD1. J lost 4 bases, V lost 4 bases, and 4 bases had no gene match. Germline assignment: CDR1 GTSNPN and CDR2 SVGIG (reference sequence). The CDR3 has 13 amino acids. CDR3 loop: CAWMNRGLTEAFF. Here the CDR3 DNA reads TGTGCCTGGATGAACAGGGGGCTCACTGAAGCTTTCTTT.

The rearrangement joins TRBV28 to TRBJ2-7; 8 bases map to TRBD1. This CDR3 is built from 15 residues. J gave up 3 bases and V 4 bases, and 8 bases lay outside the gene matches. CDR1 and CDR2 (germline): MDHEN, SYDVKM. The CDR3, as DNA: TGTGCCAGCAGTTCGTCATACAGGGGGGTCTACGAGCAGTACTTC. This codes for CASSSSYRGVYEQYF.

The genes are TRBV5-1 and TRBJ2-1, with 9 bases lining up with TRBD2. With 3 bases clipped from V and 9 bases from J, the junction kept 10 bases outside the gene matches. This CDR3 has 15 amino acids. Germline CDR1 SGHRS, CDR2 YFSETQ. CDR3 nucleotide sequence: TGCGCCAGCAGCTCGCGGGGGGGCCTACTCGGTGAGCAGTTCTTC. It is translated as CASSSRGGLLGEQFF. Looking up the rest from reference TRBV5-1 and TRBJ2-1 gives the full variable domain: KAGVTQTPRYLIKTRGQQVTLSCSPISGHRSVSWYQQTPGQGLQFLFEYFSETQRNKGNFPGRFSGRQFSNSRSEMNVSTLELGDSALYLCASSSRGGLLGEQFFGPGTRLTVL.

The V and J genes are TRBV19 and TRBJ2-7; possible D gene TRBD2, 7 bases. Trimming pared 1 base from V and 2 bases from J, leaving 12 bases between. The V gene's germline CDR1 is LNHDA and CDR2 SQIVND (reference sequence). This CDR3 has 15 amino acids. In nucleotides, the CDR3 is TGTGCCAGTAGTATAGGTGGCGGGGGCCCCTACGAGCAGTACTTC. Translating it yields CASSIGGGGPYEQYF.

The V call is TRBV5-1, the J call TRBJ2-3; D unclear. V was shortened by 2 bases and J by 2 bases, with 9 bases between the two germline ends. The germline V gene encodes CDR1 SGHRS and CDR2 YFSETQ. This CDR3 is built from 14 residues. CDR3 bases: TGCGCCAGCAGCTTACCATTACACACAGATACGCAGTATTTT. Translation: CASSLPLHTDTQYF.

The V gene is TRBV7-2, the J gene TRBJ1-3; 7 bases fit TRBD1. V lost 5 bases and J lost 2; bases outside the gene matches: 12. Germline CDR1 and CDR2: SGHTA and FQGNSA. This CDR3 is built from 17 residues. CDR3 sequence (DNA): TGTGCCAGCAGCCCAGGGGGAGCACTTAGGCCTGGAAACACCATATATTTT. Protein sequence: CASSPGGALRPGNTIYF.

The chain combines TRBV4-2 with TRBJ1-2; D gene unclear. CDR1 is LGHNA and CDR2 is YNFKEQ in the germline V gene. The germline V and J ends were trimmed by 4 bases and 7 bases, with 19 bases remaining between them. The CDR3 extends over 15 amino acids. CDR3 protein: CASSPPGRVGFGYTF. CDR3 in DNA: TGTGCCAGCAGCCCCCCCGGGAGGGTTGGGTTTGGCTACACCTTC.

The rearrangement uses TRBV5-4 and TRBJ2-3, with 7 bases fitting TRBD1. J was trimmed by 5 bases and V by 4 bases; bases with no gene match: 7. The CDR3 consists of 14 residues. From germline, CDR1 is SGHNT and CDR2 YYREEE (reference sequence). CDR3 coding DNA: TGTGCCAGCAGCCTCCGGGACAGTGGAGATACGCAGTATTTT. It encodes CASSLRDSGDTQYF.

This chain connects TRBV18 to TRBJ1-1; tentative D call: TRBD1 (5 bases). The CDR3 extends over 13 amino acids. CDR1 is KGHSH, CDR2 LQKENI, per germline. Deletions cut 3 bases from V and 1 base from J, with 6 bases between. In DNA, the CDR3 is TGTGCCAGCTCACCTCAGGGGAACACTGAAGCTTTCTTT. This translates into CASSPQGNTEAFF. Using reference TRBV18 and TRBJ1-1 for the parts outside the CDR3, the full variable domain is NAGVMQNPRHLVRRRGQEARLRCSPMKGHSHVYWYRQLPEEGLKFMVYLQKENIIDESGMPKERFSAEFPKEGPSILRIQQVVRGDSAAYFCASSPQGNTEAFFGQGTRLTVV.

The V and J genes are TRBV5-8 and TRBJ2-3; 15 bases map to TRBD2. CDR3 size: 17 residues. The germline V gene encodes CDR1 SGHTS and CDR2 YDEGEE. Unmatched junction bases numbered 9, after V lost 5 bases and J lost 5 bases. The CDR3 bases are TGTGCCAGCAGATCGACAGGACTAGCGGGAGGGAGAGATACGCAGTATTTT. This gives the protein CASRSTGLAGGRDTQYF. Looking up the rest from reference TRBV5-8 and TRBJ2-3 gives the full variable domain: EAGVTQSPTHLIKTRGQQATLRCSPISGHTSVYWYQQALGLGLQFLLWYDEGEERNRGNFPPRFSGRQFPNYSSELNVNALELEDSALYLCASRSTGLAGGRDTQYFGPGTRLTVL.

This clone was seen many times. This chain uses TRBV25-1 with TRBJ1-2; no reliable D call. V was cut by 1 base and J by 8 bases, with 11 bases left in between. The CDR3 length is 13 residues. Germline loops: CDR1 MGHDK, CDR2 SYGVNS. CDR3 nucleotides: TGTGCCAGCAGTGAATTCGGGGTGGCGGGCTACACCTTC. Its translation: CASSEFGVAGYTF.

J is TRBJ2-6 and V is TRBV27; 9 nucleotides agree with TRBD2. The CDR3 runs 17 residues. V shed 3 bases and J 3 bases; nucleotides not matched to a gene: 6. Germline assignment: CDR1 MNHEY and CDR2 SMNVEV (reference sequence). CDR3 DNA: TGTGCCAGCAGTTTTTTCGCGGGAGGGATTGGGGCCAACGTCCTGACTTTC. Amino acids: CASSFFAGGIGANVLTF. Full variable domain (outside the CDR3, taken from reference TRBV27 and TRBJ2-6): EAQVTQNPRYLITVTGKKLTVTCSQNMNHEYMSWYRQDPGLGLRQIYYSMNVEVTDKGDVPEGYKVSRKEKRNFPLILESPSPNQTSLYFCASSFFAGGIGANVLTFGAGSRLTVL.

This rearrangement joins TRBV24-1 to TRBJ1-1, with 9 bases matching TRBD1. Germline lookup yields CDR1 KGHDR and CDR2 SFDVKD. V trimming: 3 bases; J trimming: 5 bases; junction bases outside the gene matches: 6. The CDR3 runs 15 residues. CDR3 DNA: TGTGCCACCAGTGATGGGACAGGGATTGGGACTGAAGCTTTCTTT. Its protein is CATSDGTGIGTEAFF.

The chain joins TRBV5-1 to TRBJ2-7; the match to TRBD1 covers 9 bases. CDR3 length: 16 amino acids. Germline CDR1 reads SGHRS; CDR2 reads YFSETQ. Losses at the gene ends were 4 bases for V and 1 base for J; bases not matched to a gene: 9. The DNA for the CDR3 is TGCGCCAGCAGCACGTGGACAGGGGACGGATCCTACGAGCAGTACTTC. This gives the protein CASSTWTGDGSYEQYF.

The V gene is TRBV2, the J gene TRBJ1-5, with D possibly TRBD1 on 5 matching bases. With 3 bases removed from V and 6 bases from J, the gap between germline ends came to 9 bases. Germline CDR1 SNHLY, CDR2 FYNNEI. This CDR3 spans 13 amino acids. The CDR3 bases are TGTGCCAGCAGTGATTCGGGGGGTCAGCCCCAGCATTTT. Residues: CASSDSGGQPQHF. The full variable domain, in which reference TRBV2 and TRBJ1-5 provide the parts outside the CDR3, is EPEVTQTPSHQVTQMGQEVILRCVPISNHLYFYWYRQILGQKVEFLVSFYNNEISEKSEIFDDQFSVERPDGSNFTLKIRSTKLEDSAMYFCASSDSGGQPQHFGDGTRLSIL.

This clone appeared a single time. CDR3 nucleotide sequence: TGTGCCACTTCGACAGGGGGCGTCCCTGAAGCTTTCTTT. As protein: CATSTGGVPEAFF. This chain uses TRBV27 with TRBJ1-1, with 10 bases matching TRBD1. The V segment lost 10 bases and the J segment 6 bases; nucleotides outside the gene matches: 8. Germline assignment: CDR1 MNHEY and CDR2 SMNVEV (reference sequence). The CDR3 length is 13 residues.

This clone was detected only once. V gene TRBV7-9 combines with J gene TRBJ1-1; no clear D gene. This CDR3 contains 15 residues. Germline CDR1 is SEHNR and CDR2 is FQNEAQ (reference sequence). Trimming took off 3 bases at V and 1 base at J, with 12 bases between the two ends. The CDR3: CASSLKHPGNTEAFF. The DNA of the CDR3 is TGTGCCAGCAGCTTGAAACATCCAGGGAACACTGAAGCTTTCTTT.

The genes are TRBV3-1 (or the pseudogene TRBV3-2) and TRBJ1-3, with 8 bases identical to TRBD1. The CDR3 sequence is 16 residues long. CDR1 and CDR2 from the germline V gene are LGHDT and YNNKEL (reference sequence). Trimming removed 2 bases from V and 4 bases from J; junction bases left unmatched: 7. DNA of the CDR3: TGTGCCAGCAGCCAAACTGGAGGACAGGGAGGAAACACCATATATTTT. This encodes CASSQTGGQGGNTIYF.

This chain connects TRBV6-5 to TRBJ1-1; 7 positions agree with TRBD1. Per germline, CDR1 MNHEY and CDR2 SVGAGI. There are 14 residues in the CDR3. Germline trimming cut 7 bases from V and 3 bases from J; bases unmatched to any gene: 8. The CDR3 is CASTPIRGHTEAFF. CDR3 nucleotide sequence: TGTGCCAGCACCCCTATAAGGGGGCACACTGAAGCTTTCTTT.

The gene calls are TRBV7-9 and TRBJ2-1; 10 positions agree with TRBD2. The junction had 20 bases not matched to a gene; V was cut back by 7 bases and J by 5 bases. Germline CDR1 reads SEHNR; CDR2 reads FQNEAQ (reference sequence). The CDR3 has 19 amino acids. The CDR3: CASTPGGWPSGSIHNEQFF. In DNA form, the CDR3 reads TGTGCCAGCACCCCAGGGGGGTGGCCTAGCGGGAGTATACACAATGAGCAGTTCTTC. The variable domain in full, completed from reference TRBV7-9 and TRBJ2-1, reads DTGVSQNPRHKITKRGQNVTFRCDPISEHNRLYWYRQTLGQGPEFLTYFQNEAQLEKSRLLSDRFSAERPKGSFSTLEIQRTEQGDSAMYLCASTPGGWPSGSIHNEQFFGPGTRLTVL.

This clone was counted once. The V gene is TRBV28, the J gene TRBJ1-1, with D maybe TRBD1 (5 bases). The V gene lost 5 bases and the J gene lost 4 bases, with 11 bases spanning the gap. This CDR3 has 13 amino acids. The germline gives CDR1 MDHEN, CDR2 SYDVKM. The chain's CDR3 is CASSAGKTTEAFF. The CDR3 DNA reads as TGTGCCAGCAGTGCAGGGAAGACCACTGAAGCTTTCTTT.